This T cell receptor (beta chain) derives from a study of blood T cell repertoires in COVID-19. About the study: COVID-19 samples from acute and convalescent phases originated in the United States, Italy and Spain. T cells, B-cell-depleted T cells, or PBMCs provided the cDNA or gDNA that served as material.

This CDR3 is built from 14 residues. Germline values: CDR1 SGHTA, CDR2 FQGNSA. V lost 5 bases, J lost 3 bases, and 13 bases lay in between. Sequencing used immunoSEQ multiplex PCR; TCRdb keeps in-frame clones, though not all of them. The sample yields approximately 250,000 clones, about 88% seen once. The sequenced sample consisted of peripheral blood. The sequence was collected from an older woman with COVID-19, enrolled during active disease. J is TRBJ1-2 and V is TRBV7-2; D is undetermined. In DNA, the CDR3 is TGTGCCAGCAGCGCCGTGAGCGGACACTATGGCTACACCTTC. It yields the protein CASSAVSGHYGYTF.